This TCR beta chain originates from a study of blood T cell repertoires in COVID-19. Whole-study context: COVID-19 samples, acute and convalescent, were from the United States, Italy and Spain. PBMCs, B-cell-depleted T cells, or T cells were the source of the cDNA or gDNA that made up the material.

Germline assignment: CDR1 KGHSH and CDR2 LQKENI. The CDR3 spans 16 residues. To note about this clone: One junction end disagrees with the germline gene, perhaps due to a read error.

Original methodology: From reference gene primer amplification, estimates of nucleated cell counts were derived. This table comes from immunoSEQ multiplex PCR, and its TCRdb copy is limited to in-frame clones, with some not included. V, J and clone size derive from that table, while D and trimming were established from the DNA sequence. The data hold 150,000 to 200,000 clones, with roughly 87% observed a single time. The sequence derives from a man aged 60 to 69 with active or convalescent COVID-19. The source material was peripheral blood. J is TRBJ1-1 and V is TRBV18; D not resolved. CDR3 amino acids: CASSSVEVRTPTGAFF. CDR3 nucleotides: TGTGCCAGCTCATCCGTCGAGGTCAGGACTCCGACTGGAGCTTTCTTT.